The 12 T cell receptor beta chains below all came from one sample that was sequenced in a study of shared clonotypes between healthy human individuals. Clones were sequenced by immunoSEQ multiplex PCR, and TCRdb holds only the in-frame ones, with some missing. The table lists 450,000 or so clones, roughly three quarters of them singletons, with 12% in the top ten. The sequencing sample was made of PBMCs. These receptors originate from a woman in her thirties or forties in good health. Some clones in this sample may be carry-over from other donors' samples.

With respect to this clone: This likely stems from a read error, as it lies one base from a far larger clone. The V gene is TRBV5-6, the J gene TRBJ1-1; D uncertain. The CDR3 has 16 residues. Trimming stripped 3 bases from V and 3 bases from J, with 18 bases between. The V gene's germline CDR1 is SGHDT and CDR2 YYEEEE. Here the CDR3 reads CASSSPGGLKDTEAFF. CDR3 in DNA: TGTGCCAGCAGCTCCCCGGGCGGCCTAAAAGACACTGAAGCTTTCTTT.

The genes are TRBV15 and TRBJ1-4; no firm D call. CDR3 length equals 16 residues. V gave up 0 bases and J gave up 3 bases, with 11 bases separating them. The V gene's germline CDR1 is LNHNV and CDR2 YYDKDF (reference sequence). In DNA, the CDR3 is TGTGCCACCAGCAGAGATAAGTGGGCAGCTAATGAAAAACTGTTTTTT. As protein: CATSRDKWAANEKLFF.

The CDR3 loop is CASSQHEKLFF. The CDR3 nucleotides read TGTGCCAGCAGCCAGCATGAAAAACTGTTTTTT. The chain carries TRBV14 and TRBJ1-4, with D unclear. This CDR3 has 11 amino acids. The V end lost 3 bases, the J end lost 6 bases, and 2 bases lay between the germline ends. Per the germline V gene, CDR1 is SGHDN and CDR2 is FVKESK.

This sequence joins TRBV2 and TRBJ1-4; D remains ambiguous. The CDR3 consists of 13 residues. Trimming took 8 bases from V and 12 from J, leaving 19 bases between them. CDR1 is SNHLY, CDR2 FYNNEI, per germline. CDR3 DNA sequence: TGTGCCAGCTGCGTAGTCAGGCCCGGGGAACTGTTTTTT. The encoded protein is CASCVVRPGELFF.

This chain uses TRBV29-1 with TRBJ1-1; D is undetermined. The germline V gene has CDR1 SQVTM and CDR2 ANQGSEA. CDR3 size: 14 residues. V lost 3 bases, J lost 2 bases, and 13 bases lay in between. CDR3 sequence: CSVDGRASNTEAFF. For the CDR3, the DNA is TGCAGCGTTGACGGGCGGGCCTCAAACACTGAAGCTTTCTTT.

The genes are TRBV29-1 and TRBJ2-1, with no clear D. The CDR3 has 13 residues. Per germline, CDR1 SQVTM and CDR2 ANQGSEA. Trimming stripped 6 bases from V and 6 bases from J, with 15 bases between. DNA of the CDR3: TGCAGCGTGGTTGGCAGATCACTCAATGAGCAGTTCTTC. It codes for CSVVGRSLNEQFF.

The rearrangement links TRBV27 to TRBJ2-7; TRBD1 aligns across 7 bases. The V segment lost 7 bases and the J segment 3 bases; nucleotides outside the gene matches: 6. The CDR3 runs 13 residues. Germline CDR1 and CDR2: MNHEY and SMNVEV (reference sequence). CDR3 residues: CASMPGQHYEQYF. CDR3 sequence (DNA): TGTGCCAGCATGCCGGGACAGCACTACGAGCAGTACTTC.

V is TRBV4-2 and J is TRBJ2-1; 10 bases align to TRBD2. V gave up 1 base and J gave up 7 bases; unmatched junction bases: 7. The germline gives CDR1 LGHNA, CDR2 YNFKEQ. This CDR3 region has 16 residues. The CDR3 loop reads CASSQVSGRLGNEQFF. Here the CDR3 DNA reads TGTGCCAGCAGCCAAGTTAGCGGGAGGTTGGGAAATGAGCAGTTCTTC.

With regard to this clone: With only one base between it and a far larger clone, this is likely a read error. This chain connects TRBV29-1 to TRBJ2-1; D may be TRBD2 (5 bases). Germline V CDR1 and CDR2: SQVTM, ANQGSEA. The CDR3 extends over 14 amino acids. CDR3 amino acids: CSVAKDFINNVQFF. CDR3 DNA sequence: TGCAGCGTTGCAAAGGACTTCATTAACAATGTGCAGTTCTTC.

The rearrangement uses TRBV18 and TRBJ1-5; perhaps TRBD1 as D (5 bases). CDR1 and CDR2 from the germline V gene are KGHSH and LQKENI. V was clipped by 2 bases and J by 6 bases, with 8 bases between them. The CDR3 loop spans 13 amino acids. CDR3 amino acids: CASSPSGTQPQHF. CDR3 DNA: TGTGCCAGCTCACCAAGCGGGACTCAGCCCCAGCATTTT. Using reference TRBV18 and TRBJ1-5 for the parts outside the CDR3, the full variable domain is NAGVMQNPRHLVRRRGQEARLRCSPMKGHSHVYWYRQLPEEGLKFMVYLQKENIIDESGMPKERFSAEFPKEGPSILRIQQVVRGDSAAYFCASSPSGTQPQHFGDGTRLSIL.

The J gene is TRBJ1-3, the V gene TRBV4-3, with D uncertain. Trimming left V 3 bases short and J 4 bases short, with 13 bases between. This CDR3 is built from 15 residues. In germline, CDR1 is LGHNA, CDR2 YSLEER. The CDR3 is CASSQALGAGNTIYF. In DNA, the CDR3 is TGCGCCAGCAGCCAGGCCCTCGGAGCGGGAAACACCATATATTTT.

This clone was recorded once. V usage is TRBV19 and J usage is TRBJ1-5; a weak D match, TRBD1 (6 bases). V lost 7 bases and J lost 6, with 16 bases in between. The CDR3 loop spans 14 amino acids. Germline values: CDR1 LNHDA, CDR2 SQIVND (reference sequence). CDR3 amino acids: CASTQQGLSQPQHF. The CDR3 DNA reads TGTGCCAGTACCCAACAGGGTTTAAGTCAGCCCCAGCATTTT.